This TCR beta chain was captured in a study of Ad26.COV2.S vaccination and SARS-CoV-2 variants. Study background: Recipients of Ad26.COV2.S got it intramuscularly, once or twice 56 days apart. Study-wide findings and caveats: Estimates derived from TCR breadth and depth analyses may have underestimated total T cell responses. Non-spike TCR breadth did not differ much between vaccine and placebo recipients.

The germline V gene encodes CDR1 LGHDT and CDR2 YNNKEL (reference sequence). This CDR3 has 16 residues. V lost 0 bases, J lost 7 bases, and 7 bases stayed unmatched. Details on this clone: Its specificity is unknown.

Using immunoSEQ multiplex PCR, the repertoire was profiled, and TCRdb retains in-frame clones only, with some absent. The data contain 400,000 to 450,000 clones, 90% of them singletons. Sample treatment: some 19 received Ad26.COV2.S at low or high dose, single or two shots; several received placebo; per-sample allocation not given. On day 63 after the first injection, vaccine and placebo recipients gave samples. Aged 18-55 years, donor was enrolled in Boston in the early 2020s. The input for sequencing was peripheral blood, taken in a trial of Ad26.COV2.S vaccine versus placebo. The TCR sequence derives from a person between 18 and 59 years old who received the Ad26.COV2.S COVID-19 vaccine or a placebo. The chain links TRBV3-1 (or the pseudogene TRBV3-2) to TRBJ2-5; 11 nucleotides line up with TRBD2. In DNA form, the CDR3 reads TGTGCCAGCAGCCAAGATAGAACTAGCGGGAGACGGACCCAGTACTTC. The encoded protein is CASSQDRTSGRRTQYF.